This is a list of T cell receptor beta chains from one sample in a study of T cells expressing NK-cell markers. TCRdb reanalyzed the 5' RACE reads, giving one entry per CDR3 protein sequence and no DNA. Its table lists some 440,000 distinct CDR3 sequences. Sample: blood T cells: a sorted CD56 or NKG2C T cell subset, CD4+ or CD8+ T cells, or bulk PBMC T cells (not recorded which). The receptor set was obtained from a woman aged 45-59 years in good health. Each CDR3 is given with its conserved first and last residue. Fields, in order: V gene, CDR3 length, J gene, CDR3 protein.

V gene: TRBV3-1; CDR3 length: 15; J gene: TRBJ1-1; CDR3 protein: CASSQGPAPNTEAFF
V gene: TRBV2; CDR3 length: 13; J gene: TRBJ1-5; CDR3 protein: CASSERWGQPQHF
V gene: TRBV11-2; CDR3 length: 13; J gene: TRBJ2-1; CDR3 protein: CASSTIAGGEQFF
V gene: TRBV28; CDR3 length: 15; J gene: TRBJ2-1; CDR3 protein: CASSLGTPYTIGQFF
V gene: TRBV6-5; CDR3 length: 15; J gene: TRBJ1-3; CDR3 protein: CASSYEGRSGNTIYF
V gene: TRBV5-6; CDR3 length: 16; J gene: TRBJ1-2; CDR3 protein: CASSAIGPGQGNGYTF
V gene: TRBV11-3; CDR3 length: 17; J gene: TRBJ2-5; CDR3 protein: CASSFGGTSGSLETQYF
V gene: TRBV11-2; CDR3 length: 15; J gene: TRBJ2-3; CDR3 protein: CASSPGTVSTDTQYF
V gene: TRBV14; CDR3 length: 16; J gene: TRBJ2-1; CDR3 protein: CASSQSKTALRNEQFF
V gene: TRBV12-3/TRBV12-4; CDR3 length: 11; J gene: TRBJ1-2; CDR3 protein: CASRLILGYTF
V gene: TRBV12-3/TRBV12-4; CDR3 length: 11; J gene: TRBJ1-3; CDR3 protein: CAGQSGNTIYF
V gene: TRBV28; CDR3 length: 14; J gene: TRBJ2-7; CDR3 protein: CASNPQVRSYEQYF
V gene: TRBV6-5; CDR3 length: 13; J gene: TRBJ1-1; CDR3 protein: CASTKRGNTEAFF
V gene: TRBV5-6; CDR3 length: 15; J gene: TRBJ2-7; CDR3 protein: CASSFGTGVIYEQYF
V gene: TRBV15; CDR3 length: 16; J gene: TRBJ2-5; CDR3 protein: CATSRAGIAGRETQYF
V gene: TRBV18; CDR3 length: 15; J gene: TRBJ2-5; CDR3 protein: CASSITAGDGETQYF
V gene: TRBV5-1; CDR3 length: 13; J gene: TRBJ2-3; CDR3 protein: CASSVSRADTQYF
V gene: TRBV5-6; CDR3 length: 14; J gene: TRBJ1-4; CDR3 protein: CASSPGPSNEKLFF
V gene: TRBV5-4; CDR3 length: 11; J gene: TRBJ2-3; CDR3 protein: CATLYKDTQYF
V gene: TRBV30; CDR3 length: 12; J gene: TRBJ2-1; CDR3 protein: CAWSGGYNEQFF
V gene: TRBV11-2; CDR3 length: 17; J gene: TRBJ1-5; CDR3 protein: CASSLGDGIYSNQPQHF
V gene: TRBV12-3/TRBV12-4; CDR3 length: 14; J gene: TRBJ1-6; CDR3 protein: CASRLRADNSPLHF
V gene: TRBV11-2; CDR3 length: 16; J gene: TRBJ1-5; CDR3 protein: CASSWGSGAGNQPQHF
V gene: TRBV12-3/TRBV12-4; CDR3 length: 19; J gene: TRBJ2-3; CDR3 protein: CASSPTSGRRFYGTDTQYF
V gene: TRBV6-5; CDR3 length: 18; J gene: TRBJ2-1; CDR3 protein: CASSYPPLLGRGWNEQFF
V gene: TRBV20-1; CDR3 length: 13; J gene: TRBJ2-1; CDR3 protein: CSALGPVYNEQFF
V gene: TRBV4-1; CDR3 length: 14; J gene: TRBJ2-7; CDR3 protein: CASRPTGTNYEQYF
V gene: TRBV7-3; CDR3 length: 16; J gene: TRBJ1-1; CDR3 protein: CASSPGTGLGFTEAFF
V gene: TRBV5-1; CDR3 length: 14; J gene: TRBJ2-7; CDR3 protein: CASSPTSLGYEQYF
V gene: TRBV19; CDR3 length: 13; J gene: TRBJ2-1; CDR3 protein: CASSFLAGNEQFF
V gene: TRBV6-5; CDR3 length: 11; J gene: TRBJ2-5; CDR3 protein: CASILGETQYF
V gene: TRBV5-4; CDR3 length: 16; J gene: TRBJ2-5; CDR3 protein: CASSPGQGARQETQYF